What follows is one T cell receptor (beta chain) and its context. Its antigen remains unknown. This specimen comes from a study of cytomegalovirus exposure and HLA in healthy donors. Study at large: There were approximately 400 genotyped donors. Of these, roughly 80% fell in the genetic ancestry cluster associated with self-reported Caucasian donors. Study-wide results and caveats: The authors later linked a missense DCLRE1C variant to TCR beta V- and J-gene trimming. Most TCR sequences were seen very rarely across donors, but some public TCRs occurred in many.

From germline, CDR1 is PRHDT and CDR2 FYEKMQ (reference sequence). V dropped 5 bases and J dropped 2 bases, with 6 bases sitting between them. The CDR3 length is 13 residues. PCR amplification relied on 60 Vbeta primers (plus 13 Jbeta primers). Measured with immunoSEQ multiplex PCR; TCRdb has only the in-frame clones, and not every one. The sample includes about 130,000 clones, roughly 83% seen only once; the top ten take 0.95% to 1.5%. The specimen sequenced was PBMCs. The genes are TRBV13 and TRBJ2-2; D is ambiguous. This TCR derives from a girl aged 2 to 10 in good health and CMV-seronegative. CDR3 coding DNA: TGTGCCAGCAGCCAACATAACACCGGGGAGCTGTTTTTT. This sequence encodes CASSQHNTGELFF.